The 10 T cell receptor beta chains in this list originate from one sample, sequenced in a study of blood T cell repertoires in COVID-19. Generated by immunoSEQ multiplex PCR, the TCRdb table keeps only in-frame clones and is missing some. The data hold 200,000 to 300,000 clones, with about 79% observed a single time. Sequenced input: peripheral blood. The receptors stem from a man aged 35 to 55 who had recovered from COVID-19.

The chain has TRBV19 and TRBJ2-5, with a weak D call TRBD2 (7 bases). The CDR3 has 13 amino acids. Trimming stripped 6 bases from V and 5 bases from J, with 13 bases between. Germline CDR1 is LNHDA and CDR2 is SQIVND (reference sequence). CDR3: CASRGGGRETQYF. The CDR3 DNA reads as TGTGCCAGTAGAGGGGGAGGGAGGGAGACCCAGTACTTC.

The chain joins TRBV19 to TRBJ1-2; TRBD1 might be the D (5 bases). The V and J ends lost 6 bases and 3 bases respectively, with 17 bases between them. Germline values: CDR1 LNHDA, CDR2 SQIVND (reference sequence). This CDR3 is 15 amino acids long. CDR3 protein: CASSRVGGGDYGYTF. The DNA for the CDR3 is TGTGCCAGTAGCCGCGTAGGCGGGGGTGACTATGGCTACACCTTC.

The chain employs TRBV2 and TRBJ2-7; D is uncertain. CDR3 length: 11 residues. V was shortened by 7 bases and J by 0 bases, with 4 bases between the two germline ends. CDR1 and CDR2 (germline): SNHLY, FYNNEI. CDR3 DNA sequence: TGTGCCAGCACCCGCTCCTACGAGCAGTACTTC. It specifies CASTRSYEQYF.

The chain links TRBV2 to TRBJ1-2; D might be TRBD1 (6 bases). Trimming shortened V by 6 bases and J by 5 bases, and 16 bases separated the two germline ends. Germline V gene sequence: CDR1 SNHLY, CDR2 FYNNEI. The CDR3 sequence is 14 residues long. CDR3 residues: CASRVGGGKYGYTF. In DNA, the CDR3 is TGTGCCAGCAGGGTCGGGGGGGGCAAGTATGGCTACACCTTC. Together with reference TRBV2 and TRBJ1-2, the CDR3 gives the full variable domain: EPEVTQTPSHQVTQMGQEVILRCVPISNHLYFYWYRQILGQKVEFLVSFYNNEISEKSEIFDDQFSVERPDGSNFTLKIRSTKLEDSAMYFCASRVGGGKYGYTFGSGTRLTVV.

The chain has TRBV9 and TRBJ2-1, with TRBD2 identical over 9 bases. J gave up 7 bases and V 8 bases, and 13 bases lay outside the gene matches. Germline V lookup: CDR1 SGDLS, CDR2 YYNGEE. This CDR3 spans 15 amino acids. The CDR3, as DNA: TGTGCCAGTGGTAAGGGACTAGCATTTGGAAATGAGCAGTTCTTC. It is translated as CASGKGLAFGNEQFF.

A word on this clone: The limits of the CDR3 on the DNA are not certain, so only TCRdb's listed CDR3 is given. The V gene is TRBV10-3, the J gene TRBJ1-2; the listed D gene, TRBD1, was not tested against the DNA. The CDR3 is made up of 14 amino acids, end residues included. CDR1 and CDR2 (germline): ENHRY, SYGVKD. The CDR3 sequence is CAISESVGQGAVGF.

The chain carries TRBV19 and TRBJ1-1, with D unclear. Germline loops: CDR1 LNHDA, CDR2 SQIVND (reference sequence). Trimming removed 4 bases from V and 1 base from J, with 10 bases in between. This CDR3 comprises 14 residues. CDR3 DNA: TGTGCCAGTAGTAACCGGGTTTCGAACACTGAAGCTTTCTTT. It yields the protein CASSNRVSNTEAFF.

V usage is TRBV18 and J usage is TRBJ2-2, with 7 bases aligning to TRBD1. Germline CDR1 KGHSH, CDR2 LQKENI. The CDR3 has 18 residues. Losses at the gene ends were 1 base for V and 1 base for J; bases not matched to a gene: 9. CDR3 bases: TGTGCCAGCTCACCACGGATGACCCGGACAGGGAACACCGGGGAGCTGTTTTTT. Protein sequence: CASSPRMTRTGNTGELFF.

The chain employs TRBV5-1 and TRBJ2-1, with TRBD2 identical over 7 bases. V trimming: 1 base; J trimming: 7 bases; junction bases outside the gene matches: 11. Germline CDR1 SGHRS, CDR2 YFSETQ. The CDR3 is 16 amino acids. The CDR3 protein is CASSLPAGGEGNEQFF. CDR3 coding DNA: TGCGCCAGCAGCTTGCCGGCGGGCGGGGAGGGGAATGAGCAGTTCTTC.

A single count supports this clone. The chain recombines TRBV15 with TRBJ2-7; possible D gene TRBD1, 6 bases. The CDR3 spans 17 residues. Trimming pared 3 bases from V and 0 bases from J, leaving 18 bases between. In germline, CDR1 is LNHNV, CDR2 YYDKDF (reference sequence). Written as DNA, the CDR3 is TGTGCCACCAGCAGTCCCACACACAGGGAGAGCTCCTACGAGCAGTACTTC. Amino acid sequence: CATSSPTHRESSYEQYF.